These T cell receptor beta chains were read from a single sample in a study of type 1 and type 2 diabetes patients. TCRdb re-analysed the multiplex PCR reads in MiXCR, keeping a single row per CDR3 protein. The table shows approximately 260,000 distinct CDR3 sequences, with 47% occurring only once. The sample consisted of peripheral blood mononuclear cells (PBMCs). Every receptor here comes from a man aged 18 to 35 with type 2 diabetes. The CDR3 runs from the conserved cysteine through the conserved F or W. Each record gives: J gene, clone size, V gene, D gene, CDR3 protein, CDR3 DNA. D genes are given only for firm matches. A clone size is listed for some rows: how often the clone was seen (once, few, many), or a class if it is expanded.

>TRBJ2-7|few|TRBV27|.
CASSYRDPYEQYF
TGTGCCAGCTCCTATCGGGACCCCTACGAGCAGTACTTC
>TRBJ2-2|.|TRBV6-1|.
CASRATGTGELFF
TGTGCCAGCAGGGCCACAGGGACCGGGGAGCTGTTTTTT
>TRBJ2-5|many|TRBV30|.
CAWSPDWGRTEETQYF
TGTGCCTGGAGCCCCGATTGGGGACGTACGGAAGAGACCCAGTACTTC
>TRBJ1-6|few|TRBV20-1|.
CSARDDLNSPLHF
TGCAGTGCTAGAGATGATCTAAATTCACCCCTCCACTTT
>TRBJ1-5|.|TRBV19|.
CASSELVYQPQHF
TGTGCCAGTAGTGAGTTGGTATATCAGCCCCAGCATTTT
>TRBJ2-7|once|TRBV5-4|.
CASSQAERSYEQYF
TGTGCCAGCAGCCAAGCGGAACGCTCCTACGAGCAGTACTTC
>TRBJ1-2|.|TRBV19|.
CASSVRAGYTF
TGTGCCAGTAGTGTTCGGGCGGGCTACACCTTC
>TRBJ2-1|few|TRBV20-1|.
CSASARLPYNEQFF
TGCAGTGCTAGCGCTCGGCTCCCCTACAATGAGCAGTTCTTC
>TRBJ1-1|.|TRBV5-1|TRBD1
CASSEYSTGGNEAFF
TGCGCCAGCAGTGAATATTCAACAGGGGGTAATGAAGCTTTCTTT
>TRBJ1-2|.|TRBV6-6|.
CASSYRSGGADGYTF
TGTGCCAGCAGTTATCGCTCGGGGGGCGCGGATGGCTACACCTTC
>TRBJ1-5|.|TRBV2|TRBD1
CASSKDRVVQPQHF
TGTGCCAGCAGTAAAGACAGGGTAGTCCAGCCCCAGCATTTT
>TRBJ2-7|.|TRBV24-1|TRBD2
CATSEPGGYEQYF
TGTGCCACCAGTGAGCCGGGAGGTTACGAGCAGTACTTC
>TRBJ2-7|.|TRBV29-1|TRBD2
CSARRSGGHEQYF
TGCAGTGCTAGAAGAAGCGGGGGCCACGAGCAGTACTTC
>TRBJ2-5|.|TRBV19|.
CASSMGANQETQHF
TGTGCCAGTAGTATGGGAGCAAACCAAGAGACCCAGCACTTC
>TRBJ2-7|once|TRBV29-1|.
CSVDSQGSYEQYF
TGCAGCGTTGACAGTCAGGGCTCGTACGAGCAGTACTTC
>TRBJ1-1|.|TRBV29-1|.
CSVDEGLNTEAFF
TGCAGCGTTGACGAGGGTCTAAACACTGAAGCTTTCTTT
>TRBJ2-7|.|TRBV20-1|.
CSAAQGYEQYF
TGCAGTGCTGCCCAGGGCTACGAGCAGTACTTC
>TRBJ1-1|many|TRBV10-3|.
CAISASGYDEAFF
TGTGCCATCAGTGCTTCAGGGTATGATGAAGCTTTCTTT
>TRBJ1-6|once|TRBV27|.
CASSKESSYNSPLHF
TGTGCCAGCAGTAAAGAGAGCTCCTATAATTCACCCCTCCACTTT
>TRBJ2-3|.|TRBV4-1|.
CASSQGLTGASTDTQYF
TGCGCCAGCAGCCAAGGGCTCACGGGGGCAAGCACAGATACGCAGTATTTT
>TRBJ2-1|few|TRBV7-8|.
CASSFVVHEQFF
TGTGCCAGCAGCTTTGTCGTGCATGAGCAGTTCTTC
>TRBJ2-2|.|TRBV6-5|.
CASSEMTVANTGELSF
TGTGCCAGCAGTGAGATGACAGTCGCGAACACCGGGGAGCTGTCTTTT
>TRBJ2-7|.|TRBV5-1|TRBD2
CASSLVPSGSYEQYF
TGCGCCAGCAGCTTGGTCCCTAGCGGATCCTACGAGCAGTACTTC
>TRBJ2-7|.|TRBV20-1|.
CSARDRRWGALSYEQYF
TGCAGTGCTAGAGATCGTCGGTGGGGAGCCCTCTCCTACGAGCAGTACTTC
>TRBJ1-4|.|TRBV7-8|.
CASSQVRYSKTLMKKLFF
TGTGCCAGCAGCCAGGTGAGGTACAGCAAGACGCTAATGAAAAAACTGTTTTTT
>TRBJ2-5|.|TRBV19|.
CASSTTGTRETQYF
TGTGCCAGTAGTACTACCGGGACGAGGGAGACCCAGTACTTC
>TRBJ1-5|few|TRBV20-1|.
CSARDGQPQHF
TGCAGTGCTAGAGATGGTCAGCCCCAGCATTTT
>TRBJ2-7|.|TRBV7-8|.
CASSPTVSSYEQYF
TGTGCCAGCAGCCCTACGGTTAGTTCCTACGAGCAGTACTTC
>TRBJ1-2|.|TRBV27|.
CASSLLGDKDGYTF
TGTGCCAGCAGTTTATTAGGGGATAAGGATGGCTACACCTTC
>TRBJ1-2|once|TRBV6-2/TRBV6-3|.
CASSPDQSYGYTF
TGTGCCAGCAGCCCGGACCAGTCCTATGGCTACACCTTC
>TRBJ2-7|few|TRBV30|.
CAWSFGDRLYEQYF
TGTGCCTGGAGTTTTGGGGACCGGCTCTACGAGCAGTACTTC
>TRBJ1-1|.|TRBV19|.
CASSPLVGRELNTEAFF
TGTGCCAGTAGTCCTTTAGTGGGGAGGGAATTGAACACTGAAGCTTTCTTT
>TRBJ1-6|few|TRBV27|.
CASSFKDTYNSPLHF
TGTGCCAGCAGTTTCAAGGATACCTATAATTCACCCCTCCACTTT
>TRBJ2-2|.|TRBV9|.
CASSVGATTNTGELFF
TGTGCCAGCAGCGTAGGAGCGACTACGAACACCGGGGAGCTGTTTTTT
>TRBJ2-7|.|TRBV6-1|.
CAVKMTGTAYEQYF
TGTGCCGTCAAGATGACAGGGACTGCGTACGAGCAGTACTTC
>TRBJ1-5|.|TRBV10-3|TRBD1
CAISNGQGNQPQHF
TGTGCCATCAGTAACGGACAGGGGAATCAGCCCCAGCATTTT
>TRBJ2-1|.|TRBV20-1|TRBD2
CSATLAGGPLQFF
TGCAGTGCTACCCTAGCGGGAGGACCTCTGCAGTTCTTC
>TRBJ1-4|.|TRBV6-1|.
CASSERTAGEKLFF
TGTGCCAGCAGTGAAAGGACGGCAGGTGAAAAACTGTTTTTT
>TRBJ1-5|many|TRBV10-3|.
CAISDEDNQPQHF
TGTGCCATCAGTGACGAGGACAATCAGCCCCAGCATTTT
>TRBJ2-2|.|TRBV28|TRBD1
CASRRTGVPGELFF
TGTGCCAGCAGGAGAACAGGGGTCCCCGGGGAGCTGTTTTTT
>TRBJ1-2|.|TRBV7-6|.
CASSLQRGRPDGYTF
TGTGCCAGCAGCTTACAGCGGGGACGACCGGATGGCTACACCTTC